A selection of T cell receptor beta chains follows, all from one sample in a study of shared clonotypes between healthy human individuals. The repertoire was sequenced with immunoSEQ multiplex PCR; TCRdb's copy has only in-frame clones and lacks some. The sample contains about 2 million clones, approximately 95% of which appear only once. The sequenced sample was naive CD8+ T cells sorted from blood. The receptors were gathered from a man younger than 30 in good health. The conserved cysteine and the conserved F or W are not part of the CDR3 here. A D gene is named only where the DNA matches it firmly.

d_call j_call v_call cdr3_aa
NA TRBJ2-7 TRBV5-1 ASSLSGGYEQY
NA TRBJ2-2 TRBV27 ASSATVTGELF
NA TRBJ2-1 TRBV6-5 ASSYSNGLAQF
NA TRBJ1-1 TRBV5-6 ASSQEGENTEAF
NA TRBJ2-7 TRBV19 ASSIRQAPYEQY
NA TRBJ2-2 TRBV27 ASSLVQGWAGELF
TRBD2 TRBJ2-7 TRBV4-3 ASSQDWGGSYEQY
NA TRBJ2-7 TRBV14 ASSLFGGRAGEQY
NA TRBJ1-2 TRBV13 ASSPRRGSTNYGYT
TRBD2 TRBJ2-7 TRBV27 ASSLRGEKYEQY
TRBD1 TRBJ1-4 TRBV6-4 ASSDSRGQGKSPTNEKLF